This TCR beta chain was sequenced during a study of blood T cell repertoires in COVID-19. Study-wide context: Researchers got acute and convalescent COVID-19 samples from the United States, Italy and Spain. The cDNA or gDNA used as material had been derived from T cells, B-cell-depleted T cells, or PBMCs.

The CDR3 totals 14 residues. V lost 0 bases and J lost 5; bases outside the gene matches: 3. Germline loops: CDR1 MNHNS, CDR2 SASEGT. Using immunoSEQ multiplex PCR, the repertoire was profiled, and TCRdb retains in-frame clones only, with some absent. Of fewer than 250,000 clones in the sample, about nine tenths were seen once. The specimen was peripheral blood. The clonotype originates from a man aged 25 to 40 with COVID-19, enrolled during active disease. The chain employs TRBV6-1 and TRBJ1-1; 7 nucleotides agree with TRBD1. The CDR3 DNA is TGTGCCAGCAGTGAAGCCCCAGGGGGGACTGAAGCTTTCTTT. This translates into CASSEAPGGTEAFF.